This T cell receptor (beta chain) was captured by sequencing in a study of response to subunit inactivated influenza vaccine. There are 14 residues in the CDR3. The V and J ends lost 5 bases and 1 base respectively, with 8 bases between them. The germline CDR1 and CDR2 sequences are SGHTA and FQGNSA. TCRdb passed the RT-PCR reads through MiXCR, listing each CDR3 protein once. This sample carries about 800,000 distinct CDR3 sequences, around 20% of them seen once, and the ten largest clones take approximately 10%. This clonotype was observed at least ten times. The sample in question was PBMCs from blood, obtained more than 4 days after vaccination. The origin of this receptor is a man over 45 who received an inactivated influenza vaccine. The chain has TRBV7-2 and TRBJ1-4, with D unclear. CDR3 region: CASSLGGTNEKLFF. Written as DNA, the CDR3 is TGTGCCAGCAGCCTTGGAGGAACTAATGAAAAACTGTTTTTT.